A single sample gave rise to the 5 T cell receptor beta chains below, sequenced in a study of T-cell memory formation after mild COVID-19. A single record per CDR3 protein comes from TCRdb applying MiXCR to the 5' RACE reads. The sample records approximately 570,000 distinct CDR3 sequences, more than 15% being singletons. The specimen sequenced was PBMCs or a T cell subset sorted from them (not recorded which). These receptors came from an adult woman who had mild COVID-19 (a few samples of this study predate the infection). Cell type and time point are not known.

This sequence joins TRBV5-6 and TRBJ2-1; TRBD1 matches at 8 bases. Germline lookup yields CDR1 SGHDT and CDR2 YYEEEE. With 4 bases clipped from V and 4 bases from J, the junction kept 4 bases outside the gene matches. The CDR3 has 14 residues. CDR3 sequence reads: CASSPTGVYNEQFF. The CDR3 coding sequence is TGTGCCAGCAGCCCGACAGGGGTATACAATGAGCAGTTCTTC.

V is TRBV18 and J is TRBJ2-1; no firm D call. The CDR3 contains 13 residues. V lost 0 bases to trimming and J lost 12 bases, with 12 bases between them. Germline V CDR1 and CDR2: KGHSH, LQKENI. The CDR3 DNA reads TGTGCCAGCTCACCACCGCATCCAGACCCGCAGTTCTTC. This gives the protein CASSPPHPDPQFF.

This chain uses TRBV4-3 with TRBJ2-3; the D gene could be TRBD1 or TRBD2 (5 bases each). This CDR3 is built from 14 residues. Trimming took 4 bases from V and 2 from J, leaving 10 bases between them. CDR1 is LGHNA and CDR2 is YSLEER in the germline V gene. The CDR3 DNA reads TGCGCCAGCAGCCGAGGGGAGTACACAGATACGCAGTATTTT. Residues: CASSRGEYTDTQYF.

On this clonotype: At one end the junction does not follow the germline gene, possibly because of a read error. The chain links TRBV6-1 to TRBJ1-3; D gene unclear. The CDR3 is made up of 15 amino acids. CDR1 is MNHNS and CDR2 is SASEGT in the germline V gene. The CDR3 DNA is TGTGCCAGCAGTGAAATGAGTATATCTGGAATCACCATATATTTT. Protein sequence: CASSEMSISGITIYF.

The chain couples TRBV12-3 or TRBV12-4 to TRBJ2-3; D remains ambiguous. CDR3 length: 12 residues. Trimming removed 6 bases at V and 4 bases at J, with 8 bases between. CDR3 loop: CASSFIPDTQYF. The CDR3 DNA sequence: TGTGCCAGCAGCTTCATACCAGATACGCAGTATTTT.